Shown below are 10 T cell receptor beta chains from a single sample sequenced in a study of T cell changes during pregnancy in multiple sclerosis. Some clones are missing from TCRdb's copy, which holds only in-frame ones; the method was immunoSEQ multiplex PCR. The sample has about 69,000 clones; approximately 92% are singletons. Sequenced material: peripheral blood, taken in the third trimester of pregnancy. The source of these receptors is a female donor in good health, enrolled as a control in a pregnancy study.

The chain joins TRBV11-2 to TRBJ1-3; 7 bases align to TRBD1. CDR1 is SGHAT, CDR2 FQNNGV, per germline. The J segment lost 1 base and the V segment lost 4 bases, leaving 16 bases of the junction unmatched. The CDR3 consists of 19 residues. The CDR3 loop reads CASSSLGGGTENSGNTIYF. CDR3 bases: TGTGCCAGCAGCTCTTTAGGGGGCGGGACTGAGAATTCTGGAAACACCATATATTTT. The entire variable domain, with the rest obtained from reference TRBV11-2 and TRBJ1-3, is as follows: EAGVAQSPRYKIIEKRQSVAFWCNPISGHATLYWYQQILGQGPKLLIQFQNNGVVDDSQLPKDRFSAERLKGVDSTLKIQPAKLEDSAVYLCASSSLGGGTENSGNTIYFGEGSWLTVV.

This clone was picked up one time. The V call is TRBV30, the J call TRBJ2-2, with TRBD2 matching over 7 bases. CDR1 GTSNPN and CDR2 SVGIG come from the germline V gene (reference sequence). The CDR3 consists of 14 residues. J was trimmed by 8 bases and V by 7 bases; bases with no gene match: 13. CDR3 sequence (DNA): TGTGCCTTCCGTTATGGGGGGGAGTATGGGGAGCTGTTTTTT. This codes for CAFRYGGEYGELFF.

The CDR3 sequence is CASSLVPGTDTQYF. The CDR3, as DNA: TGCGCCAGCAGCTTGGTCCCGGGAACAGATACGCAGTATTTT. The genes are TRBV5-1 and TRBJ2-3, with a tentative D call TRBD2 (5 bases). CDR1 and CDR2 (germline): SGHRS, YFSETQ. The CDR3 consists of 14 residues. Trimming shortened V by 0 bases and J by 3 bases, and 8 bases separated the two germline ends.

This clone was picked up one time. The genes are TRBV7-2 and TRBJ2-2; 13 bases line up with TRBD2. Germline V gives CDR1 SGHTA, CDR2 FQGNSA. Losses at the gene ends were 5 bases for V and 3 bases for J; bases not matched to a gene: 3. The CDR3 loop spans 16 amino acids. In DNA form, the CDR3 reads TGTGCCAGCAGCCGAACTAGCGGGAGGGACACCGGGGAGCTGTTTTTT. Residues: CASSRTSGRDTGELFF.

This clone was picked up one time. The DNA for the CDR3 is TGTGCCAGCAGCTTAAGGGGGAGGGCCGCAATCGATACGCAGTATTTT. It specifies CASSLRGRAAIDTQYF. This chain connects TRBV7-9 to TRBJ2-3, with D maybe TRBD2 (7 bases). Germline V lookup: CDR1 SEHNR, CDR2 FQNEAQ (reference sequence). Trimming took off 2 bases at V and 6 bases at J, with 18 bases between the two ends. This CDR3 is 16 amino acids long.

This chain links TRBV27 with TRBJ2-2; D is possibly TRBD2 (7 bases). CDR1 and CDR2 from the germline V gene are MNHEY and SMNVEV (reference sequence). With 6 bases removed from V and 5 bases from J, the gap between germline ends came to 16 bases. CDR3 length: 15 amino acids. This CDR3 is CASRSGGLETGELFF. The DNA for the CDR3 is TGTGCCAGCAGGTCGGGGGGCCTGGAGACCGGGGAGCTGTTTTTT.

The V and J genes are TRBV5-1 and TRBJ2-2, with TRBD1 matching 9 bases. Germline values: CDR1 SGHRS, CDR2 YFSETQ. V gave up 3 bases and J gave up 7 bases; unmatched junction bases: 4. The CDR3 length is 14 residues. The CDR3 reads CASSSDRGLGELFF. The CDR3 nucleotides read TGCGCCAGCAGCTCGGACAGGGGACTCGGGGAGCTGTTTTTT.

This clone was seen a single time. Here the CDR3 reads CASALGTASTGELFF. CDR3 DNA: TGTGCCAGCGCACTTGGGACAGCGTCCACCGGGGAGCTGTTTTTT. This chain links TRBV7-3 with TRBJ2-2; 7 bases match TRBD1. The CDR3 is made up of 15 amino acids. The trim removed 8 bases at V and 4 bases at J, leaving 10 bases unmatched. Germline V gives CDR1 SGHTA, CDR2 FQGTGA.

The chain joins TRBV30 to TRBJ2-3; D unclear. The CDR3 totals 13 residues. The V and J ends lost 6 bases and 5 bases respectively, with 15 bases between them. Looked up from germline, CDR1 is GTSNPN and CDR2 is SVGIG (reference sequence). This CDR3 is CACRIPGGDTQYF. CDR3 nucleotide sequence: TGTGCCTGTAGGATCCCGGGTGGAGATACGCAGTATTTT.

This clone was seen more than once but under ten times. The V and J genes are TRBV5-1 and TRBJ2-1; the D gene is possibly TRBD2 (6 bases). Germline-derived CDR1 and CDR2 are SGHRS and YFSETQ. The CDR3 sequence is 16 residues long. Between the trimmed V and J ends, which lost 7 bases and 7 bases, there was a span of 24 bases. This CDR3 reads CASRWGSASAGNEQFF. DNA for the CDR3: TGCGCCAGCCGGTGGGGTAGCGCAAGCGCGGGGAATGAGCAGTTCTTC.